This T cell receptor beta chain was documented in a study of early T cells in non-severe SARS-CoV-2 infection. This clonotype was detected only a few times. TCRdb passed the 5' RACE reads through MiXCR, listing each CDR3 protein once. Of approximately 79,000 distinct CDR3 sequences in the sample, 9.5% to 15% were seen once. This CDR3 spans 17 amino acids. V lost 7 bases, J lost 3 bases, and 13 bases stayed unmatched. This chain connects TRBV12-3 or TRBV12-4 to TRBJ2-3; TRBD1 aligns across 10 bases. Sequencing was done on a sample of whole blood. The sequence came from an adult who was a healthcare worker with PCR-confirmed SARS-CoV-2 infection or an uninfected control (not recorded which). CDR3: CASNTQVGTGATDTQYF. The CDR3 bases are TGTGCCAGCAACACTCAGGTCGGGACAGGGGCTACAGATACGCAGTATTTT.